This T cell receptor beta chain was sequenced for a study of blood T cell repertoires in COVID-19 (TCRdb year 2020). In the study overall: Collaborator samples came from the United States, Italy and Spain and covered acute and convalescent phases of COVID-19. The dataset comprised deeply sampled blood TCRbeta repertoires from subjects exposed to, actively infected with, or recovered from COVID-19. A de-identified subject ID, COVID-19 status, age in years and sex were almost always included in the sample metadata. Samples were obtained from the ongoing ImmuneRACE study (first 160 participants) and from over 1,000 subjects provided by 6 global collaborators. Where available, HLA class I and class II types were taken from metadata supplied by the sample provider and were not determined by assay-based typing. The material from the prospective study consisted of cDNA or gDNA derived from T cells, B-cell-depleted T cells, or PBMCs. A freely available public database, intended as a resource for researchers studying the immune response to SARS-CoV-2, is where the repertoires were released.

As regards this clone: Which antigen it targets is not known. The record has no base qualities; no much larger clone is one base away.

Broader findings and caveats from the paper: The quantity of clinical and demographic metadata differed by source and by participant and was supplied without curation.

TCRbeta CDR3 regions were amplified from genomic DNA using the immunoSEQ Assay, a bias-controlled multiplex PCR. On the authors' methods: Within the assay, amplification of reference gene primers was used to estimate how many nucleated cells each sample contained. To quantify the absolute abundance of each unique TCRbeta CDR3 rearrangement, sequence reads were collapsed and filtered. Productive Simpson clonality was computed per sample as the square root of Simpson's diversity index over productive rearrangements. The immuneACCESS repertoire file appears here via TCRdb, limited to in-frame rearrangements. These files lack a portion of the clones; in checked studies, under half of the deficit traces to unresolved V genes, and the cause of the others is not known. V and J calls and clone size are given by that table; D and trimming were obtained from the DNA. A total of roughly 80,000 clones appear in this sample, about nine tenths of them only once. The biggest ten clones account for around 9.8% of the sample.

Each collaborating institution followed its own protocols to collect whole blood in K2EDTA tubes. For TCRbeta analysis, collaborators shipped samples as frozen whole blood, isolated PBMCs, or DNA extracted from either of those sample types. The germline V and J ends show losses of 0 bases and 4 bases respectively, and no gene match explains 1 base of the junction. From the cysteine up to the phenylalanine, the CDR3 has a length of 15 residues. Of the read, only the CDR3 DNA is kept; its 45 bases are in frame from base 1. The germline V gene encodes CDR1 KGHSH and CDR2 LQKENI. The sequencing input was peripheral blood. This sequence originates from a human donor in a cohort sampled during active COVID-19. The rearranged segments are TRBV18 and TRBJ2-5, with 11 middle bases fitting TRBD2. The DNA sequence follows: TGTGCCAGCTCACCACCCACTAGCGGGAGAGAGACCCAGTACTTC. It specifies CASSPPTSGRETQYF.